This TCR beta chain was sequenced for a study of cytomegalovirus exposure and HLA in healthy donors. 60 Vbeta and 13 Jbeta primers were used in PCR. Assay: immunoSEQ multiplex PCR; the TCRdb copy retains only in-frame clones and omits some. This table has about 180,000 clones, around 80% appearing once. Findings and caveats of the study: Whilst most TCR sequences proved rare, a subset of public TCRs occurred across many donors. In vitro checks showed that a few CMV-associated chains really do target CMV antigens.

CDR3 length equals 17 residues. Germline V gives CDR1 SGDLS, CDR2 YYNGEE. The ends lost 1 base at V and 1 base at J; junction bases unmatched: 7. Worth noting for this clone: Antigen specificity is unknown.

The rearrangement joins TRBV9 to TRBJ2-3, with 9 bases identical to TRBD2. This receptor was taken from a man between 18 and 29 years old in good health and CMV-seronegative. Sequencing input: PBMCs. This CDR3 reads CASSVRSQRGGTDTQYF. CDR3 bases: TGTGCCAGCAGCGTACGTTCCCAGCGGGGGGGCACAGATACGCAGTATTTT.